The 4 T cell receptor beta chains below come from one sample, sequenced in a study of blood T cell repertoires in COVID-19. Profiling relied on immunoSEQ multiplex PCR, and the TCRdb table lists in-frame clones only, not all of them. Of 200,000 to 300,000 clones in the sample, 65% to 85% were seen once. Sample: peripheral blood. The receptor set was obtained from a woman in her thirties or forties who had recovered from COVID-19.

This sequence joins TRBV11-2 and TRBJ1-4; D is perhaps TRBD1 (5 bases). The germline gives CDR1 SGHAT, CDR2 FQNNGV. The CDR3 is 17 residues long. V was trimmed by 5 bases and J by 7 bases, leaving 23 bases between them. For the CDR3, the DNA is TGTGCCAGCAGCATCCTGGGTGGGGCCTACGTGGGTGAAAAACTGTTTTTT. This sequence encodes CASSILGGAYVGEKLFF.

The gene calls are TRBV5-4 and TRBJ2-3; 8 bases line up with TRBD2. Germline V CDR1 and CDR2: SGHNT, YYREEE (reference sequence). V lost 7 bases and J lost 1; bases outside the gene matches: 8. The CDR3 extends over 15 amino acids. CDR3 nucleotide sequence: TGTGCCAGCGAACTGGCGGGGGGACGCACAGATACGCAGTATTTT. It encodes CASELAGGRTDTQYF. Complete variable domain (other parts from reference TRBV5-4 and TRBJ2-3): ETGVTQSPTHLIKTRGQQVTLRCSSQSGHNTVSWYQQALGQGPQFIFQYYREEENGRGNFPPRFSGLQFPNYSSELNVNALELDDSALYLCASELAGGRTDTQYFGPGTRLTVL.

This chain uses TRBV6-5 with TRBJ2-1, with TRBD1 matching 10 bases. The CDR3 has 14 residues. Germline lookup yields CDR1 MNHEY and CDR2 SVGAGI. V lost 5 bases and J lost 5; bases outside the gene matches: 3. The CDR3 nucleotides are TGTGCCAGCAGTCGGGACAGGGGAAACAATGAGCAGTTCTTC. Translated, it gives CASSRDRGNNEQFF.

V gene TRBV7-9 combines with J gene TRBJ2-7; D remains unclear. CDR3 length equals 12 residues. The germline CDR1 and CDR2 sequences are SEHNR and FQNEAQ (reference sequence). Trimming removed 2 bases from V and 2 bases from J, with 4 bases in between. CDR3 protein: CASSLNTYEQYF. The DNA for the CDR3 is TGTGCCAGCAGCTTAAACACCTACGAGCAGTACTTC.